These T cell receptor beta chains were read from a single sample in a study of blood T cell repertoires in COVID-19. This table comes from immunoSEQ multiplex PCR, and its TCRdb copy is limited to in-frame clones, with some not included. The data show more than 35,000 clones, with 91% seen just once and around 14% held by the top ten. Sample: peripheral blood. These receptors all stem from a woman aged 25 to 39 in a cohort sampled during active COVID-19. Both conserved end residues are part of each CDR3. The D gene is left open where the match is weak. Size tells how often a clone was seen (once, few, many) or the class of an expanded clone, and some rows leave it out.

length	size	J	V	D	CDR3	DNA
15	once	TRBJ1-5	TRBV28	TRBD1	CASSLGGTGDQPQHF	TGTGCCAGCAGTTTGGGAGGGACAGGGGATCAGCCCCAGCATTTT
17	-	TRBJ1-2	TRBV7-3	TRBD1	CASSLTGTGGLDYGYTF	TGTGCCAGCAGCTTAACCGGGACAGGGGGCCTGGACTATGGCTACACCTTC
12	once	TRBJ2-5	TRBV7-2	-	CASSFRAETQYF	TGTGCCAGCAGCTTCCGAGCCGAGACCCAGTACTTC
15	-	TRBJ2-3	TRBV24-1	TRBD1	CATSDPGQGADTQYF	TGTGCCACCAGTGATCCAGGACAGGGGGCAGATACGCAGTATTTT
15	once	TRBJ1-6	TRBV5-1	-	CASSLGGANNSPLHF	TGCGCCAGCAGCTTGGGGGGAGCTAATAATTCACCCCTCCACTTT
13	-	TRBJ2-7	TRBV2	TRBD1	CASSGNAQGEQYF	TGTGCCAGCAGTGGTAACGCACAGGGGGAGCAGTACTTC
21	-	TRBJ2-1	TRBV4-3	TRBD2	CASSQGTGTGKTSGSRDEQFF	TGCGCCAGCAGCCAAGGCACCGGGACAGGAAAAACTAGCGGGAGTCGCGATGAGCAGTTCTTC
15	-	TRBJ2-7	TRBV19	-	CASSNPRGLPYEQYF	TGTGCCAGTAGTAACCCAAGGGGCCTACCCTACGAGCAGTACTTC
14	-	TRBJ1-1	TRBV6-2/TRBV6-3	-	CASSSPGRGAEAFF	TGTGCCAGCAGTTCCCCCGGGAGGGGCGCTGAAGCTTTCTTT
14	-	TRBJ1-2	TRBV28	-	CASSLLPEASGYTF	TGTGCCAGCAGTTTATTGCCGGAAGCGAGTGGCTACACCTTC
17	-	TRBJ2-7	TRBV5-6	TRBD1	CASSQDPTGGISYEQYF	TGTGCCAGCAGCCAAGACCCGACAGGGGGGATCTCCTACGAGCAGTACTTC
14	-	TRBJ1-3	TRBV28	-	CASSLAGTGNTIYF	TGTGCCAGCAGTTTGGCCGGGACTGGAAACACCATATATTTT
15	few	TRBJ2-7	TRBV6-5	-	CASSYSPSSDYEQYF	TGTGCCAGCAGTTACTCCCCCTCTAGCGATTACGAGCAGTACTTC
15	-	TRBJ2-5	TRBV2	-	CASSVGVQGIETQYF	TGTGCCAGCAGTGTCGGGGTTCAAGGTATAGAGACCCAGTACTTC
17	-	TRBJ1-2	TRBV4-3	-	CASSQGRASPSNYGYTF	TGCGCCAGCAGCCAAGGGAGAGCTAGCCCTTCAAACTATGGCTACACCTTC
16	-	TRBJ2-1	TRBV2	TRBD1	CASSEAGTGYDNEQFF	TGTGCCAGCAGTGAAGCGGGGACAGGGTATGACAATGAGCAGTTCTTC